This section outlines one T cell receptor (beta chain) sequence together with its context. The antigen remains undetermined. The CD4+ fraction was divided into a CD45RA+ naive subset and a CD45RA-negative memory subset. In the authors' workflow: ImmunoSEQ junction-only sequences lacked quality scores, so their filtering differed. TCRdb keeps only in-frame clones here, not all; method: immunoSEQ multiplex PCR. V, J and clone size were drawn from that table, and D and trimming were deduced from the DNA. The repertoire has millions of clones, approximately 95% of them found once; the top ten carry roughly 0.36%. The data are from a study of shared clonotypes between healthy human individuals. Turning to the study itself: A donor's plate count was three for CD4 naive and three for CD4 memory; CD8 naive had two and CD8 memory one. General study points: As a rule, naive subsets had a larger estimated richness than memory subsets.

The clonotype originates from a man aged 18 to 30 in good health. Some clones in this sample may be carry-over from other donors' samples. Sample: naive CD4+ T cells from PBMCs. The subset denotes: CD45RA+ positively selected.

The CDR3 sequence: CASSPPGDGMANEQFF. CDR3 coding DNA: TGTGCCAGCTCACCCCCCGGGGACGGGATGGCAAATGAGCAGTTCTTC. This rearrangement joins TRBV18 to TRBJ2-1; D may match TRBD1 or TRBD2 (5 bases each). Germline CDR1 and CDR2: KGHSH and LQKENI. Trimming stripped 3 bases from V and 7 bases from J, with 19 bases between. This CDR3 has 16 amino acids. Complete variable domain (other parts from reference TRBV18 and TRBJ2-1): NAGVMQNPRHLVRRRGQEARLRCSPMKGHSHVYWYRQLPEEGLKFMVYLQKENIIDESGMPKERFSAEFPKEGPSILRIQQVVRGDSAAYFCASSPPGDGMANEQFFGPGTRLTVL.